This passage covers 4 T cell receptor beta chains from one sample sequenced in a study of T-cell reconstitution after alpha-beta-depleted transplantation in children. This sample's TCRbeta library carried unique molecular identifier barcodes. TCRdb re-analysed the PCR reads in MiXCR, keeping a single row per CDR3 protein. The sample yields about 640,000 distinct CDR3 sequences, 13% seen once. The material was PBMCs, mostly from graft donor cells, obtained 360 days after TCRalphabeta/CD19-depleted stem cell transplant. These receptors came from a male patient younger than 18 who had a stem cell transplant for acute myeloid leukemia, so the T cells may come from the graft donor.

The chain uses TRBV7-2 and TRBJ2-1; either TRBD1 or TRBD2 may supply D (6 bases each). The V and J ends lost 1 base and 9 bases respectively, with 10 bases between them. CDR3 length: 13 amino acids. In germline, CDR1 is SGHTA, CDR2 FQGNSA. As DNA, the CDR3 is TGTGCCAGCAGCTTAGGAGGGGGGCCTGAGCAGTTCTTC. Translated: CASSLGGGPEQFF.

This clonotype was seen at least ten times. One end of the junction varies from germline; a read error may be responsible. The chain recombines TRBV3-1 with TRBJ2-7; possible D gene TRBD1, 6 bases. In germline, CDR1 is LGHDT, CDR2 YNNKEL (reference sequence). This CDR3 contains 15 residues. The CDR3 bases are TGTGCCAGCAGCGAAGACAGGCGACTCTCCTACGAGCAGTACTTC. It specifies CASSEDRRLSYEQYF.

CDR3 DNA: TGTGCCAGTAGTCATACAGGGGGACCCTACAATGAGCAGTTCTTC. It codes for CASSHTGGPYNEQFF. The rearrangement links TRBV19 to TRBJ2-1; 8 bases map to TRBD1. V shed 5 bases, J shed 2 bases, and the junction held 5 bases outside the gene matches. Per germline, CDR1 LNHDA and CDR2 SQIVND (reference sequence). The CDR3 has 15 amino acids.

This clonotype was detected ten times or more. CDR3 residues: CSVEEATYEQYF. The CDR3 region has the DNA TGCAGCGTTGAAGAAGCAACCTACGAGCAGTACTTC. The chain employs TRBV29-1 and TRBJ2-7; no definite D call. CDR1 is SQVTM and CDR2 is ANQGSEA in the germline V gene. The CDR3 runs 12 residues. Trimming shortened V by 0 bases and J by 2 bases, and 5 bases separated the two germline ends.